This T cell receptor beta chain was observed in a study of blood T cell repertoires in COVID-19. Background on the study: T cells, B-cell-depleted T cells, or PBMCs provided the cDNA or gDNA that served as material.

Sequencing was performed with immunoSEQ multiplex PCR; in TCRdb, only in-frame clones are kept and a portion is missing. The table lists under 500,000 clones, 70% to 90% of them singletons. In terms of age and location, participants ranged from roughly 18 to 90 years and lived in about 25 US areas. Donors were grouped by their self-reported clinical history. The CDR3 is 16 amino acids. The germline CDR1 and CDR2 sequences are MNHEY and SVGEGT. Germline trimming cut 6 bases from V and 5 bases from J; bases unmatched to any gene: 11. Sequencing was carried out using PBMCs or T cells enriched from blood (not recorded which). The rearrangement joins TRBV6-2 or TRBV6-3 to TRBJ2-2, with 8 bases aligning to TRBD2. This TCR came from a woman between 18 and 30 years old with acute COVID-19. The CDR3 spells CASSLTGTRGTGELFF. CDR3 bases: TGTGCCAGCAGCCTAACCGGGACTAGAGGGACCGGGGAGCTGTTTTTT.